This T cell receptor beta chain appears in the sequencing data of a study of T-cell reconstitution after alpha-beta-depleted transplantation in children. Study-level points and caveats: Expanded graft clones numbering several hundred reportedly gave rise to alpha-beta T cells about two months after transplant. After one year, T-cell counts and TCRbeta diversity mostly came from new T cells. Diversity of TCRbeta at day 60 was high in some patients, arising from surviving recipient T cells and thymic progenitors.

This clonotype was observed many times. Its antigen is not known. Preparation of the TCRbeta library involved a method that used unique molecular identifiers. TCRdb re-called the PCR reads through MiXCR, storing one row per CDR3 protein. The data show 100,000 to 150,000 distinct CDR3 sequences, with 20% to 25% seen just once and more than 9% held by the top ten. The CDR3 is 17 amino acids. The V segment lost 4 bases and the J segment 5 bases; nucleotides outside the gene matches: 11. Sample: PBMCs, mostly from graft donor cells, taken 180 days after TCRalphabeta/CD19-depleted stem cell transplant. The sequence derives from a male patient under 10 years old who had a stem cell transplant for chronic granulomatous disease, so the T cells may come from the graft donor. The chain combines TRBV12-3 or TRBV12-4 with TRBJ1-6; 7 nucleotides line up with TRBD1. CDR3 protein: CASSYKGQVANNSPLHF. The CDR3 coding sequence is TGTGCCAGCAGTTACAAAGGACAGGTGGCAAATAATTCACCCCTCCACTTT.